The rows below give T cell receptor beta chains drawn from one sample of a study of blood T cell repertoires in COVID-19. The protocol was immunoSEQ multiplex PCR, while the TCRdb copy is restricted to in-frame clones and leaves out a portion. The table records about 200,000 clones, roughly 86% of them present only once. What was sequenced was PBMCs or T cells enriched from blood (not recorded which). The receptors originated from a woman between 25 and 40 years old with acute COVID-19. Both conserved end residues are part of each CDR3. Each record gives: V gene, CDR3 protein.

>TRBV7-8
CASSLGSRSSNQPQHF
>TRBV2
CASSGEANQPQHF
>TRBV19
CASGFDRGSSPLHF
>TRBV11-2
CASSRGQGRNSPLHF
>TRBV9
CASSVGTGTQPQHF
>TRBV28
CASSQDRGLYNEQFF
>TRBV19
CASSIEDRPNQPQHF
>TRBV2
CASHGQLNQPQHF
>TRBV7-2
CASSLTGGNSGNTIYF
>TRBV7-9
CASSSSDIFNYGYTF
>TRBV11-2
CASSLDRRQGPNNEQFF
>TRBV6-5
CASSHRDRSNEKLFF
>TRBV6-5
CASSYSFHEQETQYF
>TRBV29-1
CSVAPDKRTEAFF
>TRBV28
CASSSRTGLSSYEQYF
>TRBV28
CASRTSGARNQPQHF
>TRBV27
CASSLTQGPYEQYF
>TRBV28
CASIGGTEAFF
>TRBV6-1
CASSGATSGGTDTQYF
>TRBV7-3
CASSLNGGATTGELFF
>TRBV28
CASSLQKYSNQPQHF
>TRBV4-1
CASSSRGGGFSVGEKLFF
>TRBV5-1
CASSLGQDGYTF
>TRBV18
CASSSGTESTDTQYF
>TRBV6-2/TRBV6-3
CASSYLDFYGYTF
>TRBV4-1
CASSQGPSNYGYTF
>TRBV4-3
CASSQDQFGGGTGELFF
>TRBV7-2
CASSLVVRGLHSYNSPLHF
>TRBV10-1
CASSDLAGGPDTQYF
>TRBV7-9
CASSFDSNYGYTF
>TRBV19
CASSIIFRRNSNQPQHF
>TRBV2
CASRDRGVIAYEQYF
>TRBV7-9
CASSLVEWRGEQFF
>TRBV3-1/TRBV3-2
CASSPGTGYSYEQYF
>TRBV6-1
CASSELGTGGYSGNTIYF
>TRBV7-6
CASSLGGLNGYTF
>TRBV4-2
CASSQDPQAPEMGYGYTF
>TRBV5-1
CASSVPVTDTQYF
>TRBV1
CTSASTGFRNQPQHF
>TRBV19
CASVTGTSYGYTF
>TRBV4-1
CASSQVESQSYEQYF
>TRBV7-2
CASSQDRSNQPQHF
>TRBV7-9
CASSSEGTSGGASTDTQYF
>TRBV10-3
CAISEEGGGNQPQHF
>TRBV27
CASSLAQEGQPQHF
>TRBV7-8
CASSPGTGGNTIYF
>TRBV2
CASRSPRQGVAGNTIYF
>TRBV30
CAWSVGTGNGYTF
>TRBV7-9
CASSLRGQMADEQFF
>TRBV6-5
CASSYSSGGGTEAFF
>TRBV30
CASRGRGATDTQYF
>TRBV6-2/TRBV6-3
CASSLDTVFVGELFF
>TRBV19
CASSKLGTRGDGELFF
>TRBV5-5
CASSPGTGGLREQYF
>TRBV6-5
CASRGTGNGNQPQHF